One and the same sample provided the 25 T cell receptor beta chains below, sequenced in a study of blood T cells in healthy people across ages. A sample-barcoded 5' primer and a J-beta primer mix were used in a second PCR of roughly 7 to 12 cycles. Via MiXCR, TCRdb re-called the 5' RACE reads, giving one row per CDR3 protein. The sample lists 650,000 to 800,000 distinct CDR3 sequences, 40% to 50% occurring once. Sequencing was done on a sample of blood. The source is a man aged 60 to 75 in good health.

This chain links TRBV29-1 with TRBJ1-1; D gene ambiguous. Germline V gene sequence: CDR1 SQVTM, CDR2 ANQGSEA. This CDR3 contains 12 residues. The V gene lost 1 base and the J gene lost 7 bases, with 10 bases spanning the gap. The CDR3 protein is CSVEGGPYEAFF. CDR3 nucleotides: TGCAGCGTTGAAGGTGGGCCCTATGAAGCTTTCTTT. Drawing the rest from reference TRBV29-1 and TRBJ1-1, the complete variable domain is SAVISQKPSRDICQRGTSLTIQCQVDSQVTMMFWYRQQPGQSLTLIATANQGSEATYESGFVIDKFPISRPNLTFSTLTVSNMSPEDSSIYLCSVEGGPYEAFFGQGTRLTVV.

The DNA of the CDR3 is TGTGCCAGCAGTTATGCAGGATCGATGTCACCCCTCCACTTT. Translation gives CASSYAGSMSPLHF. This sequence joins TRBV6-5 and TRBJ1-6; D gene unclear. Deletions cut 3 bases from V and 10 bases from J, with 13 bases between. The germline gives CDR1 MNHEY, CDR2 SVGAGI. The CDR3 extends over 14 amino acids.

The CDR3 nucleotides are TGCAGTGCTGAGACAGATGAACCAAGGTTTCAAGAGACCCAGTACTTC. Its translation: CSAETDEPRFQETQYF. The gene calls are TRBV20-1 and TRBJ2-5; D may be TRBD1 (5 bases). Between the trimmed V and J ends, which lost 5 bases and 2 bases, there was a span of 21 bases. The CDR3 totals 16 residues. CDR1 DFQATT and CDR2 SNEGSKA come from the germline V gene (reference sequence).

The rearrangement joins TRBV12-3 or TRBV12-4 to TRBJ2-1; 9 bases are a match to TRBD1. The CDR3 runs 15 residues. Trimming removed 6 bases from V and 4 bases from J; junction bases left unmatched: 7. Here the CDR3 DNA reads TGTGCCAGCAGGCCCCGGGACAGGGATTACAATGAGCAGTTCTTC. It specifies CASRPRDRDYNEQFF.

The gene calls are TRBV10-3 and TRBJ1-4; possible D gene TRBD1, 6 bases. The ends were cut back, 4 bases at V and 3 bases at J, with 12 bases in the middle. This CDR3 is built from 15 residues. Germline V gives CDR1 ENHRY, CDR2 SYGVKD. The CDR3 protein is CAISGYGGPNEKLFF. Written as DNA, the CDR3 is TGTGCCATCAGTGGGTATGGGGGCCCTAATGAAAAACTGTTTTTT.

This clonotype was detected a few times. The V call is TRBV27, the J call TRBJ2-3; 9 bases agree with TRBD2. The CDR3 is made up of 14 amino acids. Losses at the gene ends were 5 bases for V and 5 bases for J; bases not matched to a gene: 5. Germline V lookup: CDR1 MNHEY, CDR2 SMNVEV (reference sequence). The CDR3 bases are TGTGCCAGCAGTCCCCAGCGGGGGGTAGATACGCAGTATTTT. It specifies CASSPQRGVDTQYF.

This chain joins TRBV20-1 and TRBJ2-1; possible D gene TRBD2, 5 bases. V lost 6 bases to trimming and J lost 4 bases, with 10 bases between them. This CDR3 region has 12 residues. Germline values: CDR1 DFQATT, CDR2 SNEGSKA (reference sequence). In DNA, the CDR3 is TGCAGTGCCGGGAACTCGTACAATGAGCAGTTCTTC. This translates into CSAGNSYNEQFF.

Many counts were recorded for this clonotype. The rearrangement links TRBV24-1 to TRBJ2-1; 8 bases are shared with TRBD2. The CDR3 runs to 16 residues. After removal of 5 bases from V and 4 bases from J, the junction contained 9 bases not matched to a gene. Germline CDR1 KGHDR, CDR2 SFDVKD. The CDR3 is CATSVEGGGRYNEQFF. The CDR3 nucleotides are TGTGCCACCAGTGTTGAAGGCGGGGGGAGGTACAATGAGCAGTTCTTC.

The chain employs TRBV11-3 and TRBJ1-1, with 8 bases identical to TRBD1. V gave up 8 bases and J gave up 4 bases; unmatched junction bases: 9. The CDR3 sequence is 14 residues long. CDR1 and CDR2 from the germline V gene are SGHNT and YENEEA. CDR3 bases: TGTGCCAGCCATTCAGGGGGCGGGGGCACTGAAGCTTTCTTT. Its protein product is CASHSGGGGTEAFF.

As to this clonotype: A read error is possible here, since a much larger clone lies one base away. The chain has TRBV28 and TRBJ2-1, with 7 bases fitting TRBD1. Trimming took 5 bases from V and 8 from J; bases not matched to a gene: 12. Germline CDR1 MDHEN, CDR2 SYDVKM. The CDR3 spans 15 residues. The CDR3: CASSPGDSLLDEQFF. The CDR3 DNA reads TGTGCCAGCAGTCCTGGGGACAGCCTCTTGGATGAGCAGTTCTTC.

V gene TRBV5-1 combines with J gene TRBJ2-7, with D maybe TRBD1 (5 bases). CDR1 is SGHRS, CDR2 YFSETQ, per germline. The CDR3 sequence is 13 residues long. V was clipped by 6 bases and J by 0 bases, with 10 bases between them. The DNA for the CDR3 is TGCGCCAGCACGGACACGGACTCCTACGAGCAGTACTTC. Translating gives CASTDTDSYEQYF. Filled out from reference TRBV5-1 and TRBJ2-7, the complete variable domain reads KAGVTQTPRYLIKTRGQQVTLSCSPISGHRSVSWYQQTPGQGLQFLFEYFSETQRNKGNFPGRFSGRQFSNSRSEMNVSTLELGDSALYLCASTDTDSYEQYFGPGTRLTVT.

This clonotype was picked up many times. The J gene is TRBJ2-7, the V gene TRBV12-3 or TRBV12-4; 7 positions match TRBD2. There are 18 residues in the CDR3. Trimming cost V 1 base and J 3 bases; bases outside gene matches: 15. CDR3 sequence (DNA): TGTGCCAGCAGTTTAGTCGTGGCGGGAGCCTACGGCGGCTACGAGCAGTACTTC. It codes for CASSLVVAGAYGGYEQYF.

The genes are TRBV6-2 or TRBV6-3 and TRBJ2-2; 10 bases are shared with TRBD2. The V gene's germline CDR1 is MNHEY and CDR2 SVGEGT. This CDR3 has 19 residues. V lost 0 bases and J lost 0; bases outside the gene matches: 7. In DNA form, the CDR3 reads TGTGCCAGCAGTTACTCCCTGACGAGCGGGGGGGCGAACACCGGGGAGCTGTTTTTT. This translates into CASSYSLTSGGANTGELFF.

The genes are TRBV7-2 and TRBJ2-7; 7 positions match TRBD2. V lost 4 bases and J lost 1; bases outside the gene matches: 10. Germline assignment: CDR1 SGHTA and CDR2 FQGNSA. The CDR3 has 16 residues. CDR3 sequence reads: CASSSPGRAGSYEQYF. The CDR3 DNA is TGTGCCAGCAGCTCACCGGGACGAGCGGGGTCCTACGAGCAGTACTTC.

The genes are TRBV5-1 and TRBJ1-6; D is unresolved. The CDR3 has 16 amino acids. Per the germline V gene, CDR1 is SGHRS and CDR2 is YFSETQ. The ends were cut back, 4 bases at V and 7 bases at J, with 18 bases in the middle. The CDR3 loop is CASSQGYGSQNSPLHF. In DNA form, the CDR3 reads TGCGCCAGCAGCCAAGGTTACGGGAGTCAGAATTCACCCCTCCACTTT.

The rearrangement links TRBV12-3 or TRBV12-4 to TRBJ2-1, with D possibly being TRBD1 (6 bases). CDR3 length: 12 residues. V was trimmed by 3 bases and J by 15 bases, leaving 15 bases between them. DNA of the CDR3: TGTGCCAGCAGTTTTACCTCAACAGGGAGGTTCTTC. Translation gives CASSFTSTGRFF.

The rearrangement uses TRBV11-2 and TRBJ2-7, with D perhaps TRBD1 or TRBD2 (5 bases each). The V end lost 5 bases, the J end lost 0 bases, and 14 bases lay between the germline ends. The CDR3 contains 15 residues. The germline gives CDR1 SGHAT, CDR2 FQNNGV. CDR3 nucleotide sequence: TGTGCCAGCAGCCCGCCCGGGACGCTCTCCTACGAGCAGTACTTC. Encoded protein: CASSPPGTLSYEQYF.

The chain joins TRBV29-1 to TRBJ2-7; a weak D match, TRBD1 (6 bases). Trimming stripped 5 bases from V and 5 bases from J, with 19 bases between. The CDR3 sequence is 14 residues long. Germline V gives CDR1 SQVTM, CDR2 ANQGSEA. CDR3 sequence (DNA): TGCAGCGTTAGGATTGGGGGCGCATACAACGAGCAGTACTTC. It yields the protein CSVRIGGAYNEQYF.

Of note for this clonotype: At one of its ends the junction is not consistent with the germline gene, which may arise from a read error. The CDR3 loop reads CAGSHRVLLAGEETQYF. The DNA for the CDR3 is TGCGCCGGCAGCCACAGGGTCCTCCTAGCGGGGGAAGAGACCCAGTACTTC. This chain links TRBV4-1 with TRBJ2-5, with 10 nucleotides matching TRBD2. This CDR3 region has 17 residues. Germline V gene sequence: CDR1 MGHRA, CDR2 YSYEKL.

A remark on this clonotype: A read error is possible here, since a much larger clone lies one base away. This chain connects TRBV14 to TRBJ2-4, with D perhaps being TRBD1 or TRBD2 (6 bases each). CDR1 is SGHDN, CDR2 FVKESK, per germline. This CDR3 spans 15 amino acids. The CDR3 region has the DNA TGTGCCGGCAGCCCTAACGGAGGGGGCAAAAACATTCAGTACTTC. Translation gives CAGSPNGGGKNIQYF.

This rearrangement joins TRBV20-1 to TRBJ2-1; D may be TRBD2 (5 bases). CDR3 size: 12 residues. V was clipped by 5 bases and J by 6 bases, with 11 bases between them. Per germline, CDR1 DFQATT and CDR2 SNEGSKA (reference sequence). CDR3 sequence: CSASLGSNEQFF. In DNA form, the CDR3 reads TGCAGTGCTTCATTAGGGAGCAATGAGCAGTTCTTC.

J is TRBJ2-1 and V is TRBV15; no clear D gene. V was clipped by 0 bases and J by 6 bases, with 15 bases between them. Germline CDR1 LNHNV, CDR2 YYDKDF (reference sequence). The CDR3 has 16 amino acids. The CDR3 DNA sequence: TGTGCCACCAGCAGAGAAGCCAATTATGATGGCAATGAGCAGTTCTTC. Translating it yields CATSREANYDGNEQFF.

The chain recombines TRBV7-7 with TRBJ2-5; no clear D gene. Trimming removed 4 bases at V and 5 bases at J, with 17 bases between. This CDR3 has 15 amino acids. The V gene's germline CDR1 is SSHAT and CDR2 FNYEAQ (reference sequence). CDR3 sequence reads: CASSSFSGRRETQYF. CDR3 sequence (DNA): TGTGCCAGCAGCTCTTTCTCCGGGCGGCGGGAGACCCAGTACTTC.

The chain carries TRBV4-2 and TRBJ2-2, with 8 positions matching TRBD1. V shed 3 bases and J 1 base; nucleotides not matched to a gene: 1. The CDR3 loop spans 15 amino acids. In germline, CDR1 is LGHNA, CDR2 YNFKEQ. The DNA for the CDR3 is TGTGCCAGCAGCCAGGGACAGGAGAACACCGGGGAGCTGTTTTTT. As protein: CASSQGQENTGELFF.

The chain recombines TRBV20-1 with TRBJ1-1; the D gene is possibly TRBD1 (6 bases). Germline V gene data show CDR1 as DFQATT and CDR2 as SNEGSKA (reference sequence). The CDR3 runs to 14 residues. The germline V and J ends were trimmed by 1 base and 2 bases, with 11 bases remaining between them. DNA of the CDR3: TGCAGTGCTAGAGGGGGGGCAGCAAACACTGAAGCTTTCTTT. Translating it yields CSARGGAANTEAFF.